Sequencing of this TCR beta chain was carried out in a study of T cells after yellow fever vaccination. Overall study: SMART-Seq v4 Ultra Low Input prepared the low-cell-number fractions.

The TCR cDNA carried a universal primer site and UMIs from 5'RACE template switching. TCRdb reanalysed the 5' RACE reads using MiXCR and keeps one entry per CDR3 protein. The table includes roughly 65,000 distinct CDR3 sequences, about 6% detected once. Findings of the study overall: Weaker, the secondary response peaked sooner, at day 5 versus 15.

Trimming pared 2 bases from V and 1 base from J, leaving 8 bases between. The V gene's germline CDR1 is SGHTA and CDR2 FQGNSA. The CDR3 extends over 14 amino acids. This clonotype was detected ten times or more. What it binds is unknown. Material: CD4+ T cells sorted from PBMCs, obtained approximately 16 days after the first yellow fever vaccination. This sequence originates from a man aged 18 to 30 who received the YFV17D yellow fever vaccine. V usage is TRBV7-2 and J usage is TRBJ1-1; no definite D call. CDR3 loop: CASSLMQRNTEAFF. In nucleotides, the CDR3 is TGTGCCAGCAGCTTAATGCAAAGGAACACTGAAGCTTTCTTT.